A selection of T cell receptor beta chains follows, all from one sample in a study of blood T cell repertoires in COVID-19. Here immunoSEQ multiplex PCR was the method, and the copy in TCRdb shows in-frame clones only, minus some. The data hold 60,000 to 70,000 clones, with approximately 83% observed a single time. Sequencing input: peripheral blood. The receptors shown here come from a woman aged 55-70 years with acute or convalescent COVID-19. The CDR3 runs from the conserved cysteine through the conserved F or W. The D gene is left open where the match is weak. Clone size is shown for a subset of rows, as once, few, many or a class of expanded clone.

V	D	J	size	DNA	CDR3
TRBV27	-	TRBJ1-2	-	TGTGCCAGCAGTCTTCGAGCGGCCTTGGATGGCTACACCTTC	CASSLRAALDGYTF
TRBV30	TRBD2	TRBJ2-2	-	TGTGCCTGGAGTGTTTGGGGGGGAACCGGGGAGCTGTTTTTT	CAWSVWGGTGELFF
TRBV5-3	-	TRBJ2-1	-	TGTGCCAGAAGCTTGGGTGGGCCCATGCCTGAGCAGTTCTTC	CARSLGGPMPEQFF
TRBV6-5	TRBD1	TRBJ1-1	-	TGTGCCAGCAGTCCTGACAGGGGACAGAACACTGAAGCTTTCTTT	CASSPDRGQNTEAFF
TRBV3-1/TRBV3-2	-	TRBJ1-1	-	TGTGCCAGCAGCCCCAGGGTCAGGGCTGACACTGAAGCTTTCTTT	CASSPRVRADTEAFF
TRBV18	TRBD1	TRBJ1-4	-	TGTGCCAGCTCATCCGGGACAGGCAATGAAAAACTGTTTTTT	CASSSGTGNEKLFF
TRBV4-2	TRBD2	TRBJ2-3	once	TGTGCCAGCAGCCAAAGCGGGAGTGCTTTGGCTAGCACAGATACGCAGTATTTT	CASSQSGSALASTDTQYF
TRBV2	-	TRBJ1-2	-	TGTGCCAGCAGTGAACGTGCCGGGTATGGCTACACCTTC	CASSERAGYGYTF
TRBV14	TRBD1	TRBJ2-6	once	TGTGCCAGCACTTCTCCGGGACAGGGGGGTTTCTCTGGGGCCAACGTCCTGACTTTC	CASTSPGQGGFSGANVLTF
TRBV5-1	-	TRBJ1-6	-	TGCGCCAGCAGCATGAACAGCGGGAATTCACCCCTCCACTTT	CASSMNSGNSPLHF
TRBV19	-	TRBJ1-1	-	TGTGCCAGTACCCCAATTGGGGGGAGGAACACTGAAGCTTTCTTT	CASTPIGGRNTEAFF
TRBV14	-	TRBJ1-1	-	TGTGCCAGCAGCCAACCAGGGAGGCGGAACACTGAAGCTTTCTTT	CASSQPGRRNTEAFF
TRBV6-2/TRBV6-3	-	TRBJ1-1	-	TGTGCCAGCAGTTTCACAGGGTATAACACTGAAGCTTTCTTT	CASSFTGYNTEAFF
TRBV5-1	TRBD1	TRBJ1-4	-	TGCGCCAGCAGCGTCAGGGGGGATGAAAAACTGTTTTTT	CASSVRGDEKLFF
TRBV30	-	TRBJ2-7	few	TGTGCCTGGAGTAGACAGTACGAGCAGTACTTC	CAWSRQYEQYF
TRBV30	-	TRBJ2-3	-	TGTGCCGGCAGCCTAGGACTGGGGATTCTCTCAGATACGCAGTATTTT	CAGSLGLGILSDTQYF
TRBV24-1	-	TRBJ2-1	-	TGTGCCACTAGTGACGCGGGGCCAAGGTGGGGGAATGAGCAGTTCTTC	CATSDAGPRWGNEQFF
TRBV6-5	-	TRBJ1-5	-	TGTGCCACCTCAGGAGGGAGGGGAAATCAGCCCCAGCATTTT	CATSGGRGNQPQHF
TRBV2	-	TRBJ1-6	-	TGTGCCAGCAGTGTAGAGGCTGCCTCACCCCTCCACTTT	CASSVEAASPLHF
TRBV7-9	-	TRBJ1-5	-	TGTGCCAGCAGCGGACAGCGCAATCAGCCCCAGCATTTT	CASSGQRNQPQHF
TRBV12-3/TRBV12-4	-	TRBJ1-5	-	TGTGCCAGCAGTTTTGTGGGCCAGCCCCAGCATTTT	CASSFVGQPQHF
TRBV5-6	-	TRBJ2-3	-	TGTGCCAGCAGCTTGGTTGAGGGAGATACGCAGTATTTT	CASSLVEGDTQYF
TRBV3-1/TRBV3-2	TRBD1	TRBJ1-1	-	TGTGCCAGCAGCCAGCGGGACAGCGTGAACACTGAAGCTTTCTTT	CASSQRDSVNTEAFF
TRBV29-1	TRBD2	TRBJ2-1	-	TGCAGCGTTACCTCGGGAGGGTGGAGCTCCTACAATGAGCAGTTCTTC	CSVTSGGWSSYNEQFF
TRBV10-3	TRBD1	TRBJ1-5	-	TGTGCCATCAGTGCGGACAGGGCGGGCTTCGGCAATCAGCCCCAGCATTTT	CAISADRAGFGNQPQHF
TRBV14	-	TRBJ2-3	once	TGTGCCAGCAGCCGCCCGGGTAGGCCCGTCGGCACAGATACGCAGTATTTT	CASSRPGRPVGTDTQYF
TRBV5-5	TRBD1	TRBJ1-2	-	TGTGCCAGCGATCCCCTGGGACAGAACTATGGCTACACCTTC	CASDPLGQNYGYTF
TRBV6-2/TRBV6-3	-	TRBJ1-6	-	TGTGCCAGCAGTTCAACAGGGAGTTCACCCCTCCACTTT	CASSSTGSSPLHF
TRBV7-2	TRBD1	TRBJ1-6	-	TGTGCCAGCAGCCCAACCAGACAGGGGAATTCACCCCTCCACTTT	CASSPTRQGNSPLHF
TRBV6-2/TRBV6-3	TRBD1	TRBJ1-6	-	TGTGCCAGCAGCAGGCGCCTTGGGACAGAGAATTCACCCCTCCACTTT	CASSRRLGTENSPLHF
TRBV27	-	TRBJ1-5	few	TGTGCCAGCAGTTCAGGACAATATAGCAATCAGCCCCAGCATTTT	CASSSGQYSNQPQHF
TRBV6-1	-	TRBJ1-3	-	TGTGCCAGCAGTGAATGGGGCGTCTCTGGAAACACCATATATTTT	CASSEWGVSGNTIYF
TRBV6-2/TRBV6-3	-	TRBJ1-1	-	TGTGCCAGCAGTTACTCGGCAGGGCTTTTGGTTACTGAAGCTTTCTTT	CASSYSAGLLVTEAFF
TRBV29-1	-	TRBJ1-3	once	TGCAGCGTTGTCCAGGGTGCAGGAAACACCATATATTTT	CSVVQGAGNTIYF
TRBV18	TRBD1	TRBJ1-6	-	TGTGCCAGCTCATCTCGGGACAGCGCCCCACCCCTCCACTTT	CASSSRDSAPPLHF
TRBV28	-	TRBJ1-2	-	TGTGCCAGCACCTCAGACAGCCTGGACTATGGCTACACCTTC	CASTSDSLDYGYTF
TRBV5-5	TRBD1	TRBJ1-2	few	TGTGCCAGCAGCTCGGGACAGGGGGTCAGCTATGGCTACACCTTC	CASSSGQGVSYGYTF
TRBV29-1	-	TRBJ2-1	-	TGCAGCGTTGAACTTCTAGCCAATGAGCAGTTCTTC	CSVELLANEQFF
TRBV6-5	TRBD2	TRBJ2-2	-	TGTGCCAGTAACGGGGGGGGCAGGGACACCGGGGAGCTGTTTTTT	CASNGGGRDTGELFF
TRBV29-1	-	TRBJ2-1	-	TGCAGCGTTGAAGAGGACTACAGGCACAATGAGCAGTTCTTC	CSVEEDYRHNEQFF
TRBV20-1	-	TRBJ1-1	-	TGCAGTTACAGGCCCGACACTGAAGCTTTCTTT	CSYRPDTEAFF
TRBV4-2	-	TRBJ2-2	few	TGTGCCAGCAGCCAAGATCTTAGCGGAACAGGCCTGCGGGAGCTGTTTTTT	CASSQDLSGTGLRELFF
TRBV29-1	-	TRBJ1-2	-	TGCAGCGTGACAAGTAAGCTTGGCTACACCTTC	CSVTSKLGYTF
TRBV7-9	TRBD1	TRBJ2-7	-	TGTGCCAGCAGCCTGAGACAGGGGATTCACGAGCAGTACTTC	CASSLRQGIHEQYF
TRBV5-1	TRBD2	TRBJ2-5	few	TGCGCCAGCAGCTTGGTCCCTAGCGGGGGACCTATCCAAGAGACCCAGTACTTC	CASSLVPSGGPIQETQYF
TRBV9	-	TRBJ2-3	-	TGTGCCAGCAGCGTGGGGACTGCCACAGATACGCAGTATTTT	CASSVGTATDTQYF
TRBV18	TRBD1	TRBJ2-5	-	TGTGCCAGCTCTAGGGACAGCCAAGAGACCCAGTACTTC	CASSRDSQETQYF
TRBV5-6	-	TRBJ1-2	-	TGTGCCAGCAGTTACGACACAAACTATGGCTACACCTTC	CASSYDTNYGYTF
TRBV30	-	TRBJ1-5	-	TGTGCCTGGAGTGCGGAGGGGATCTCAAACAATCAGCCCCAGCATTTT	CAWSAEGISNNQPQHF
TRBV5-6	-	TRBJ1-2	-	TGTGCCAGCAGCTTGGATCCGGGGGGCGCAGGTGGCTACACCTTC	CASSLDPGGAGGYTF
TRBV7-8	TRBD1	TRBJ2-5	-	TGTGCCAGCAGCTTGACAGGGGATATGGAGACCCAGTACTTC	CASSLTGDMETQYF
TRBV7-8	-	TRBJ1-1	-	TGTGCCAGCAGCCCCACAACAGGGAAAACTGAAGCTTTCTTT	CASSPTTGKTEAFF
TRBV6-6	-	TRBJ1-5	-	TGTGCCAGCAGTTACCAGGGTAGCAATCAGCCCCAGCATTTT	CASSYQGSNQPQHF